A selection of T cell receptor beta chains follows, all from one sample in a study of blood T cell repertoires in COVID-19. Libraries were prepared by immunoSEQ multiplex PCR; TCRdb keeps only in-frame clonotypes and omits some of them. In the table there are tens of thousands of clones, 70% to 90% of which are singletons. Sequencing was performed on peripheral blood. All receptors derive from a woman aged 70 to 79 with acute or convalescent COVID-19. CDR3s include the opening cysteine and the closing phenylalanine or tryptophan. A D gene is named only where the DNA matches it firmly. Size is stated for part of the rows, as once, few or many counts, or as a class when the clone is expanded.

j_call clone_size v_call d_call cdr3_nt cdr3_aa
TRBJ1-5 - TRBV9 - TGTGCCAGCAGCGTAGACGGGAAGGGCAATCAGCCCCAGCATTTT CASSVDGKGNQPQHF
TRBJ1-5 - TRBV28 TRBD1 TGTGCCAGCAGTTTACGCAGGGGGAATCAGCCCCAGCATTTT CASSLRRGNQPQHF
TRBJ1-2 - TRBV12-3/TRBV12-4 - TGTGCCAGCAGTCGGACAGTCAACTATGGCTACACCTTC CASSRTVNYGYTF
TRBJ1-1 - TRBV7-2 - TGTGCCAGCAGCTATGCCGGGAGTAACACTGAAGCTTTCTTT CASSYAGSNTEAFF
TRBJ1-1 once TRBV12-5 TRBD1 TGTGCTAGTGGATCCGGGACAGGGGGCAGGAACACTGAAGCTTTCTTT CASGSGTGGRNTEAFF
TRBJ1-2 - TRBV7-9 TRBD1 TGTGCCAGCAGCCCAAACAGGGGTGGGTATGGCTACACCTTC CASSPNRGGYGYTF
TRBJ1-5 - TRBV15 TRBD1 TGTGCCACCAGCAGAGATCCCCAGGGGGCTAGGAGCAATCAGCCCCAGCATTTT CATSRDPQGARSNQPQHF
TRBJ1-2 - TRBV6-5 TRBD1 TGTGCCAGCAGCCCCGGACAGGGAGGTTATGGCTACACCTTC CASSPGQGGYGYTF
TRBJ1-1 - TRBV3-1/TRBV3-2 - TGTGCCAGCAGCCAAGATTTGGACTACACTGAAGCTTTCTTT CASSQDLDYTEAFF
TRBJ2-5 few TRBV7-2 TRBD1 TGTGCCAGCAGCGGAGTGGTTGACAGGGGTGGGACAGAGACCCAGTACTTC CASSGVVDRGGTETQYF
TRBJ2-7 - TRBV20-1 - TGCAGTGCTAGGGCTTACGAGCAGTACTTC CSARAYEQYF
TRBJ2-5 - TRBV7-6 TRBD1 TGTGCCAGCAGCTTAGGCCCAGGGGGCCTGTCGACCCAGTACTTC CASSLGPGGLSTQYF
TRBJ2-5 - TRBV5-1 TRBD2 TGCGCCAGCAGCCATGGACTAGCCGTGGACCGACAAGAGACCCAGTACTTC CASSHGLAVDRQETQYF
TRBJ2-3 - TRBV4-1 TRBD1 TGCGCCAGCAGCCCGGGGACAGGGTCAGATACGCAGTATTTT CASSPGTGSDTQYF
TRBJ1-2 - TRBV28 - TGTGCCAGCAGCCTCGGGACACTCTATGGCTACACCTTC CASSLGTLYGYTF
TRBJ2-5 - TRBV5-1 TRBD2 TGCGCCAGCAGCTGGGGGGGAGAGACCCAGTACTTC CASSWGGETQYF
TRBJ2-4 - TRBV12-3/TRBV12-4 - TGTGCCAGCAGTTACTACAAAAACATTCAGTACTTC CASSYYKNIQYF
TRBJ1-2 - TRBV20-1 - TGCAGTGCCCGATCAGGGTATGGCTACACCTTC CSARSGYGYTF
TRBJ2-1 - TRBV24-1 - TGTGCCACCAGTGATTCGGTGTATGAGCAGTTCTTC CATSDSVYEQFF
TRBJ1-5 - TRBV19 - TGTGCCAGTAGTACCGCAGGGAATTGGGGCAATCAGCCCCAGCATTTT CASSTAGNWGNQPQHF
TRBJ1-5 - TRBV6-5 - TGTGCCAGCAGCTCCCATCAGGACAATCAGCCCCAGCATTTT CASSSHQDNQPQHF
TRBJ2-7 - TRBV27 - TGTGCCAGCACGACCGAAAGGGGCGGTTCCTACGAGCAGTACTTC CASTTERGGSYEQYF
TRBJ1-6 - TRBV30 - TGTGCCTGGAGTGTAGTGGGCAGGGAAAATTCACCCCTCCACTTT CAWSVVGRENSPLHF
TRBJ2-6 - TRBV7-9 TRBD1 TGTGCCAGCAGCTTGGACAGGCCAGCCTCTGGGGCCAACGTCCTGACTTTC CASSLDRPASGANVLTF
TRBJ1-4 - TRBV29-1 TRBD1 TGCAGCGTTTGGGACAGGACTAATGAAAAACTGTTTTTT CSVWDRTNEKLFF
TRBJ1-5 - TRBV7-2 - TGTGCCAGCAGCTTAGGTGGAGACCAGCCCCAGCATTTT CASSLGGDQPQHF
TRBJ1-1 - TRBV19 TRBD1 TGTGCCAGTAGTCCACAGGGGGGCACTGAAGCTTTCTTT CASSPQGGTEAFF
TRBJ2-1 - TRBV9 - TGTGCCAGCAGCGTAGTTCTAGGGGGAAGGGGCTACAATGAGCAGTTCTTC CASSVVLGGRGYNEQFF
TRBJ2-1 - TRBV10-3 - TGTGCCATCAGTATGGGCCAACTAGCCTACAATGAGCAGTTCTTC CAISMGQLAYNEQFF
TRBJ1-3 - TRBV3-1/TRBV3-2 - TGTGCCAGCAGCAATCAGGGTGGAAACACCATATATTTT CASSNQGGNTIYF
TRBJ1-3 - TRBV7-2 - TGTGCCAGCAGCTTAGCCGCGACAGCTGGAAACACCATATATTTT CASSLAATAGNTIYF
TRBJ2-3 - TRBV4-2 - TGTGCCAGCAGCCAAGATCAGGCTGGAAGCACAGATACGCAGTATTTT CASSQDQAGSTDTQYF
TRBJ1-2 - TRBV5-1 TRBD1 TGCGCCAGCAGCTCCGGGACAGGGGATGGCGGCTACACCTTC CASSSGTGDGGYTF
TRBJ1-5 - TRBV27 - TGTGCCAGCAGTTTTATAGGCGGACAGAGCAATCAGCCCCAGCATTTT CASSFIGGQSNQPQHF
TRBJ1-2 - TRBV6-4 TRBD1 TGTGCCAGCAGTAGACAGGGTTGGGACTATGGCTACACCTTC CASSRQGWDYGYTF
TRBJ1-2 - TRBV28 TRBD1 TGTGCCAGCCAAGGGACAGCTTATGGCTACACCTTC CASQGTAYGYTF
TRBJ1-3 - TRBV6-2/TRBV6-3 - TGTGCCAGCAGTTTTGAGGAGCTCCCTGGAAACACCATATATTTT CASSFEELPGNTIYF
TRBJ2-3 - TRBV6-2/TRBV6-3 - TGTGCCAGCAGTAAACAGGACCAAGATACGCAGTATTTT CASSKQDQDTQYF
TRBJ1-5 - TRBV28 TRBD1 TGTGCCAGCAGTTTAAACAGGGGGAACGGTCGGGGAAATCAGCCCCAGCATTTT CASSLNRGNGRGNQPQHF
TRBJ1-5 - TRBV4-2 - TGTGCCAGCAGCCAAGACATTTCAGGGATCAATCAGCCCCAGCATTTT CASSQDISGINQPQHF
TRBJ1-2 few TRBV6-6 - TGTGCCAGCAGTAGTACCACAACAGATCCGGCCTTC CASSSTTTDPAF
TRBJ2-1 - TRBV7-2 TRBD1 TGTGCCAGCAGAAGGACAGGAGGCAATGAGCAGTTCTTC CASRRTGGNEQFF
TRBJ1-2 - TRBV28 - TGTGCCAGCAGTTTGTTTTCCGGAGGGGGCTACACCTTC CASSLFSGGGYTF
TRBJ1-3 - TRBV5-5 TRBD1 TGTGCCAGCAGCTTCCAGGGGGCTGGAAACACCATATATTTT CASSFQGAGNTIYF
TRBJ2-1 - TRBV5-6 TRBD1 TGTGCCAGCAGCTCCACAGGGGGCAATTTCTACAATGAGCAGTTCTTC CASSSTGGNFYNEQFF
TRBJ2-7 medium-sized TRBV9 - TGTGCCAGCAGCGCCGGGACTCCCAACGAGCAGTACTTC CASSAGTPNEQYF
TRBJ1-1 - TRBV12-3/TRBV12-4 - TGTGCCAGCAGTTTTCAGACAGAAGCTTTCTTT CASSFQTEAFF
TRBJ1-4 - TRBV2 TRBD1 TGTGCCAGCAGTGAAGCGACAGGGGCCCGCCTTTTT CASSEATGARLF
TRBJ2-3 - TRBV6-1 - TGTGCCAGCAGTGATACAGGGAGGGTAACAGATACGCAGTATTTT CASSDTGRVTDTQYF